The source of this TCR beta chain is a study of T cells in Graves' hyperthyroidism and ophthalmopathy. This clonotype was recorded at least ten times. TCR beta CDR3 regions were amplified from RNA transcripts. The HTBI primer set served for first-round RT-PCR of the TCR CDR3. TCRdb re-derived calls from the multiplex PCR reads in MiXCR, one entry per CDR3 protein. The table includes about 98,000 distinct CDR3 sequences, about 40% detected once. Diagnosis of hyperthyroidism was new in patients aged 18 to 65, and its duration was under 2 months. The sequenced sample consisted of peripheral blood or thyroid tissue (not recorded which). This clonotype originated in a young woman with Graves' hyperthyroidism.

The CDR3 region is CASRRGEKLFF. CDR3 nucleotide sequence: TGTGCCAGCAGGAGAGGGGAAAAACTGTTTTTT. This chain connects TRBV27 to TRBJ1-4; D is ambiguous. The CDR3 sequence is 11 residues long. Germline V gene lookup returns CDR1 MNHEY and CDR2 SMNVEV (reference sequence). Trimming stripped 6 bases from V and 8 bases from J, with 7 bases between. Drawing the rest from reference TRBV27 and TRBJ1-4, the complete variable domain is EAQVTQNPRYLITVTGKKLTVTCSQNMNHEYMSWYRQDPGLGLRQIYYSMNVEVTDKGDVPEGYKVSRKEKRNFPLILESPSPNQTSLYFCASRRGEKLFFGSGTQLSVL.